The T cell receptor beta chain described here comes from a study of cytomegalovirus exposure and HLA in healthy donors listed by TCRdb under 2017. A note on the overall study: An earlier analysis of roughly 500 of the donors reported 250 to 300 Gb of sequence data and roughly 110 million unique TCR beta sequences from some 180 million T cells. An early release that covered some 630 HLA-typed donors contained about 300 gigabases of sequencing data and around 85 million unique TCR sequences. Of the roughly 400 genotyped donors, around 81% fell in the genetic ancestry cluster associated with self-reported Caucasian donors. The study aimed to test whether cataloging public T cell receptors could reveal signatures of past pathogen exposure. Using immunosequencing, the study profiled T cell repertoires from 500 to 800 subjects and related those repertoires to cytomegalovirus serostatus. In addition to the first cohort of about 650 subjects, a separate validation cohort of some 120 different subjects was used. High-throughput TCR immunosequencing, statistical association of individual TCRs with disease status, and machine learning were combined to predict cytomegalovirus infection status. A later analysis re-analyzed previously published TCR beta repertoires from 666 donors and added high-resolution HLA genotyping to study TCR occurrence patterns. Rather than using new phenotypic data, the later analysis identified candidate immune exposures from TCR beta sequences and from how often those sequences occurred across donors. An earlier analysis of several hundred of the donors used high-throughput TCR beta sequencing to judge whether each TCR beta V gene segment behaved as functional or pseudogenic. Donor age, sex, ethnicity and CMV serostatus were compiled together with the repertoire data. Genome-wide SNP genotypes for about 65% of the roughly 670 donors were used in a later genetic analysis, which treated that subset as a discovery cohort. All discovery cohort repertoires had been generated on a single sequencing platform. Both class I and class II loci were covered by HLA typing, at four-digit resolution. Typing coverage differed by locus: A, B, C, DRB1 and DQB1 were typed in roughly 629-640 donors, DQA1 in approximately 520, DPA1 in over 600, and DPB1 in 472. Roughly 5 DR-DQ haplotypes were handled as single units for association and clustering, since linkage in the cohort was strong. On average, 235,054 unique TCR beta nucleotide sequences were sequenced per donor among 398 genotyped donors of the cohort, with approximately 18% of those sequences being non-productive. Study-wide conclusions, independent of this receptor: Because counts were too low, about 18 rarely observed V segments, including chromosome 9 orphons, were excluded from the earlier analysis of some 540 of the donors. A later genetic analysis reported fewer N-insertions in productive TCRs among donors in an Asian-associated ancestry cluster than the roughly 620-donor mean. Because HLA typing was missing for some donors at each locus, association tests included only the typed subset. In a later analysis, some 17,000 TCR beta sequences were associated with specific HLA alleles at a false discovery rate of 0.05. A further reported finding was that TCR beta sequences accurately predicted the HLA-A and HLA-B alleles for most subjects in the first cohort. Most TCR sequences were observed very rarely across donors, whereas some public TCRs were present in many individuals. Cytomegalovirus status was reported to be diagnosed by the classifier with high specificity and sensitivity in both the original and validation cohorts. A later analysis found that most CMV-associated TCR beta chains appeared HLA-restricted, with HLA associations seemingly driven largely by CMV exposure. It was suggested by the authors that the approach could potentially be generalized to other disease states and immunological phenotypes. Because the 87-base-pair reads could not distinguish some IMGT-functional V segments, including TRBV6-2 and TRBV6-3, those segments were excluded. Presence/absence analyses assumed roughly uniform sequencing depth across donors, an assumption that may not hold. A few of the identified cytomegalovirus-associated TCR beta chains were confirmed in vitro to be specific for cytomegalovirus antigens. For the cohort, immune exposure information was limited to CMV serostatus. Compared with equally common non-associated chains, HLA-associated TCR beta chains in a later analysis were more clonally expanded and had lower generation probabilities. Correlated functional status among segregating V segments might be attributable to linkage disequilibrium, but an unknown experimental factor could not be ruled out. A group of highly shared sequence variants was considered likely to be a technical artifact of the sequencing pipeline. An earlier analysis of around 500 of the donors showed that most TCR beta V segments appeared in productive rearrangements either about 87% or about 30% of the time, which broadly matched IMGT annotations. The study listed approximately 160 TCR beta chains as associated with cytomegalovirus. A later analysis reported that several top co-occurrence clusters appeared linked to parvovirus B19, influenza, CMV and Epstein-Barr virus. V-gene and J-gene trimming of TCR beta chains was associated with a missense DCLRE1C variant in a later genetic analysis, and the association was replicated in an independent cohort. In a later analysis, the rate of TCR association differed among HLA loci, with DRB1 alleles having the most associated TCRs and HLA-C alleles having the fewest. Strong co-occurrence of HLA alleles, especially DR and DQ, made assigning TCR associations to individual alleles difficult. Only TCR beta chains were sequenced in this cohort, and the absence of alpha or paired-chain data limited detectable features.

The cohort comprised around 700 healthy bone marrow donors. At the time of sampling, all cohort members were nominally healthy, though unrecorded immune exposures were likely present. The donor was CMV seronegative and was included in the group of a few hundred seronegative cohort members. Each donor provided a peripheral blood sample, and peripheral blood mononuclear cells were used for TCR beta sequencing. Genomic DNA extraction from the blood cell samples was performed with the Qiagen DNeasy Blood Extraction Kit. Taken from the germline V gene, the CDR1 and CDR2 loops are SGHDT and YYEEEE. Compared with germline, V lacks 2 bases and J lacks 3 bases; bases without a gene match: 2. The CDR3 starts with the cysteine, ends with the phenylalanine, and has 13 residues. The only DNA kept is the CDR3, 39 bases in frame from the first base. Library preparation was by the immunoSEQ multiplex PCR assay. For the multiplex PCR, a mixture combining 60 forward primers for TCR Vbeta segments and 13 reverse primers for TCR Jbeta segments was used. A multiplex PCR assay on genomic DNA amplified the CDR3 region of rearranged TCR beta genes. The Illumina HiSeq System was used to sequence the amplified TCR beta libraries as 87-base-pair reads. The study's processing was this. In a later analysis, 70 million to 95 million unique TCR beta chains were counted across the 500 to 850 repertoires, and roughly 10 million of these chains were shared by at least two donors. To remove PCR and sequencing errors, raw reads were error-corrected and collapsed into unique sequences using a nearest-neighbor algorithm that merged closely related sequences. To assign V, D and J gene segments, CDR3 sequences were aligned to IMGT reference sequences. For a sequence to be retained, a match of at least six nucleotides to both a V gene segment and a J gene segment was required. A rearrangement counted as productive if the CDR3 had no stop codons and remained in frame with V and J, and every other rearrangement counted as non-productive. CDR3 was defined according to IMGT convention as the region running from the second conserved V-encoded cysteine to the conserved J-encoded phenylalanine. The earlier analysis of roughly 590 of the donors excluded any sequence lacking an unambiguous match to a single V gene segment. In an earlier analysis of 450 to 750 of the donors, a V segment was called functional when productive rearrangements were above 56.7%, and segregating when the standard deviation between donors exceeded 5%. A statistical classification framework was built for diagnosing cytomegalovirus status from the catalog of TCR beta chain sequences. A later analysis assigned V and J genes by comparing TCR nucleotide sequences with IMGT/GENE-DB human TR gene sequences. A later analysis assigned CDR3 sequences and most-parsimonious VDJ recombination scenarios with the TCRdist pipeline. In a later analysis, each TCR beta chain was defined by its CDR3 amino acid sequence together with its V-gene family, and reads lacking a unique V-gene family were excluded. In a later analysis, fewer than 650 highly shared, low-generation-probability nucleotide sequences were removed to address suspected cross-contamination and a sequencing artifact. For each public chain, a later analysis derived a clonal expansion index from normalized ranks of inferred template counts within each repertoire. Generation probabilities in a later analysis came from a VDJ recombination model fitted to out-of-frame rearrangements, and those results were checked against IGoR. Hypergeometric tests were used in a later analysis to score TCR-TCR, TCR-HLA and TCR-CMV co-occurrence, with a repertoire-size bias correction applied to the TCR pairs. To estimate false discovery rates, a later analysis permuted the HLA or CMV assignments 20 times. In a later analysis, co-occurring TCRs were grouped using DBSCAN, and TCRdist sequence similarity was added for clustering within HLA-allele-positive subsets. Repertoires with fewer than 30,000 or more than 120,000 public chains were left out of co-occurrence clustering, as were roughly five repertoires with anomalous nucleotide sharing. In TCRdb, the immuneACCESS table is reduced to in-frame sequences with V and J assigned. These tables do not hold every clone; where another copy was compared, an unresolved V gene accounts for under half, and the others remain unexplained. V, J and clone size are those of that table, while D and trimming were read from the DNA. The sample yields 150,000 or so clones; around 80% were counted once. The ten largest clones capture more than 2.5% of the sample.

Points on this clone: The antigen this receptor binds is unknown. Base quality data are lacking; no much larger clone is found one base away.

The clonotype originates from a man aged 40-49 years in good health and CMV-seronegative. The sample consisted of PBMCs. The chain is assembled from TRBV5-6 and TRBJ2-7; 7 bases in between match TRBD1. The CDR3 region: CASSLGGGYEQYF. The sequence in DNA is TGTGCCAGCAGCTTAGGGGGCGGCTACGAGCAGTACTTC.